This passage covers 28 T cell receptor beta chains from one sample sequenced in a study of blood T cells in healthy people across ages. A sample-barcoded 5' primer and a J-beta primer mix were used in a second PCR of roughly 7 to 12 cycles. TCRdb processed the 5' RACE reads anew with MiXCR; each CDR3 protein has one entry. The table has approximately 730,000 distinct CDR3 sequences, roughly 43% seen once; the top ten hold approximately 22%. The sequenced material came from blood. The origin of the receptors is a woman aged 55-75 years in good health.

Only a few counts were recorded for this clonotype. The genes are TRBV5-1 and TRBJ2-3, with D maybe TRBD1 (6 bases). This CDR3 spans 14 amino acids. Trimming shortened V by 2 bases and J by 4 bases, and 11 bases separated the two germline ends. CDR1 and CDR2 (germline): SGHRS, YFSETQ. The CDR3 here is CASSFQGSADTQYF. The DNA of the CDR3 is TGCGCCAGCAGCTTTCAGGGGTCCGCAGATACGCAGTATTTT.

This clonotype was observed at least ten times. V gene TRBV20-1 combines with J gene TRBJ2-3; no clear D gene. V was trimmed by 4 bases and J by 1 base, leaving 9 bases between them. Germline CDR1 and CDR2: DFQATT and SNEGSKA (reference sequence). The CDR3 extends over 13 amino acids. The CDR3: CSAIGPGTDTQYF. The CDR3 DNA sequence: TGCAGTGCTATTGGACCTGGCACAGATACGCAGTATTTT.

CDR3 sequence (DNA): TGTGCCAGTAGCGACAGGGGAGGTGAATCACCCCTCCACTTT. The encoded protein is CASSDRGGESPLHF. The chain recombines TRBV19 with TRBJ1-6; TRBD1 agrees at 8 bases. CDR1 is LNHDA, CDR2 SQIVND, per germline (reference sequence). CDR3 size: 14 residues. The V gene end was trimmed by 6 bases and the J gene end by 10 bases; junction bases not matched to a gene: 8.

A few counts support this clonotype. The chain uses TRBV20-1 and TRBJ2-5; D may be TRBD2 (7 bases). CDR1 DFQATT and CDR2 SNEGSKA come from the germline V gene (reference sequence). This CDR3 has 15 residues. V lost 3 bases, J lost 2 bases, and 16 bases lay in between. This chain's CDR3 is CSASSRGLLQETQYF. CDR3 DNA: TGCAGTGCTAGTTCGCGGGGGCTCTTACAAGAGACCCAGTACTTC.

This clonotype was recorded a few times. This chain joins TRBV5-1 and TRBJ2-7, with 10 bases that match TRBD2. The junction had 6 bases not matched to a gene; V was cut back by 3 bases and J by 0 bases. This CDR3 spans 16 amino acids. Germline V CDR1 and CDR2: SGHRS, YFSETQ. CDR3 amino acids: CASSSGASGGSYEQYF. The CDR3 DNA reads TGCGCCAGCAGCTCGGGTGCTAGCGGGGGCTCCTACGAGCAGTACTTC.

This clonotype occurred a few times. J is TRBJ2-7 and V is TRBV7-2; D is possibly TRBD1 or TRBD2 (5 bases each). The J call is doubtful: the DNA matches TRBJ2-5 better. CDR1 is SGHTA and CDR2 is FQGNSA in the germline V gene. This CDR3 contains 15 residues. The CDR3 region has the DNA TGTGCCAGCACCCACCCGGGACCCAAGGAAGAGACCCAGTACTTC. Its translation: CASTHPGPKEETQYF.

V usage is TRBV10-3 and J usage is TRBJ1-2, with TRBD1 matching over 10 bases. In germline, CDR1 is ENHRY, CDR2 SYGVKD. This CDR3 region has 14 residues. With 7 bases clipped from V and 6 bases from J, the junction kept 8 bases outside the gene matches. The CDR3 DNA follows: TGTGCCATCACCCGGACAGGGGGTGAGAATGGCTACACCTTC. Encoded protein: CAITRTGGENGYTF.

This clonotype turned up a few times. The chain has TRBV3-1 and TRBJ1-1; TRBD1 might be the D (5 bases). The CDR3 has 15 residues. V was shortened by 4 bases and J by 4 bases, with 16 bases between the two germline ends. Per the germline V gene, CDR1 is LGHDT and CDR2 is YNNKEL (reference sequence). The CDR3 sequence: CASSPNSGQSTEAFF. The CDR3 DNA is TGTGCCAGCAGCCCGAACTCGGGGCAGAGCACTGAAGCTTTCTTT.

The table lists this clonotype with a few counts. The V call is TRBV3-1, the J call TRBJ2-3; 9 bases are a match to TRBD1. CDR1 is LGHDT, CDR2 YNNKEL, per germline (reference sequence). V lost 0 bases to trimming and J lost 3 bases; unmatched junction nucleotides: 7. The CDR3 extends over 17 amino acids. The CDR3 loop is CASSQDLGTGFTDTQYF. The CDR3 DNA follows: TGTGCCAGCAGCCAAGATCTAGGGACAGGGTTTACAGATACGCAGTATTTT.

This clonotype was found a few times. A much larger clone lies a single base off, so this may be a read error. The CDR3 DNA reads TGTGCCAGCAGTCCGAGGGGGCTAGCGGGCGCAGATACGCAGTATTTT. Amino acids: CASSPRGLAGADTQYF. V is TRBV12-3 or TRBV12-4 and J is TRBJ2-3, with D maybe TRBD2 (8 bases). Trimming cost V 5 bases and J 4 bases, with 19 bases left between them. The CDR3 runs 16 residues.

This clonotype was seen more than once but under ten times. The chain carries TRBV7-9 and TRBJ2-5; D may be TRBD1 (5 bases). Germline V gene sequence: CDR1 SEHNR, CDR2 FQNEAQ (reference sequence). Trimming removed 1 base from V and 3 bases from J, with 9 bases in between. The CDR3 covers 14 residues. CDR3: CASSLVRAEETQYF. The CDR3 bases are TGTGCCAGCAGCTTAGTCAGGGCGGAAGAGACCCAGTACTTC. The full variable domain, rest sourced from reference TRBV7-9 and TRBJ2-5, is DTGVSQNPRHKITKRGQNVTFRCDPISEHNRLYWYRQTLGQGPEFLTYFQNEAQLEKSRLLSDRFSAERPKGSFSTLEIQRTEQGDSAMYLCASSLVRAEETQYFGPGTRLLVL.

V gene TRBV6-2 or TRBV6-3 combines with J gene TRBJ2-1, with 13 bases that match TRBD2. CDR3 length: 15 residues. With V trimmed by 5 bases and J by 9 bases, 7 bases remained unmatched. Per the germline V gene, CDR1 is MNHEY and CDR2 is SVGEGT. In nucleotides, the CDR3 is TGTGCCAGCAGTCCCGGGACTAGCGGGGCCAGTGAGCAGTTCTTC. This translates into CASSPGTSGASEQFF.

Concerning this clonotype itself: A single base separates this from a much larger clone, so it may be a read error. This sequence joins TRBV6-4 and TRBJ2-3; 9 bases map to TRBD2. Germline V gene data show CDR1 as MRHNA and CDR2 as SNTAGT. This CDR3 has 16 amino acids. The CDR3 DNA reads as TGTGCCGGCAGTGACTCACGTAGCGGGGGTATGGATACGCAGTATTTT. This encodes CAGSDSRSGGMDTQYF.

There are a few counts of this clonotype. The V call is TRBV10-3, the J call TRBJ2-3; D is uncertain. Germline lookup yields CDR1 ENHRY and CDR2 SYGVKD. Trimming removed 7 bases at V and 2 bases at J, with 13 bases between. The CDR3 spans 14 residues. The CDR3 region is CAIKEGRSTDTQYF. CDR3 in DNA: TGTGCCATCAAGGAAGGACGGTCCACAGATACGCAGTATTTT.

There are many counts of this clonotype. The CDR3 region is CASSVLDRDGETQYF. As DNA, the CDR3 is TGTGCCAGCAGTGTTTTAGACAGGGATGGAGAGACCCAGTACTTC. The V and J genes are TRBV28 and TRBJ2-5; 7 nucleotides match TRBD1. The CDR3 runs to 15 residues. Losses at the gene ends were 5 bases for V and 4 bases for J; bases not matched to a gene: 10. CDR1 is MDHEN, CDR2 SYDVKM, per germline.

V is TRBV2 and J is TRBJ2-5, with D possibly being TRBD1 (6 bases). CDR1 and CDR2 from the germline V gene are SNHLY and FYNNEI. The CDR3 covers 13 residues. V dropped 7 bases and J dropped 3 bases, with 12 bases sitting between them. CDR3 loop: CASKDSSEETQYF. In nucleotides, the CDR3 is TGTGCCAGCAAGGACAGTTCAGAAGAGACCCAGTACTTC. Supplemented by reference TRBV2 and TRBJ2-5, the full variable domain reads EPEVTQTPSHQVTQMGQEVILRCVPISNHLYFYWYRQILGQKVEFLVSFYNNEISEKSEIFDDQFSVERPDGSNFTLKIRSTKLEDSAMYFCASKDSSEETQYFGPGTRLLVL.

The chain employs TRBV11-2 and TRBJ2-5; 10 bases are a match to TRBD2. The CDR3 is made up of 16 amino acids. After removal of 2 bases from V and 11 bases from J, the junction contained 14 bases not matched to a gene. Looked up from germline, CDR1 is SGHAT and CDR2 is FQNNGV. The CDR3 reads CASSLLASGSVDEQYF. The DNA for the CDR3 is TGTGCCAGCAGCTTACTCGCTAGCGGGAGTGTGGATGAGCAGTACTTC.

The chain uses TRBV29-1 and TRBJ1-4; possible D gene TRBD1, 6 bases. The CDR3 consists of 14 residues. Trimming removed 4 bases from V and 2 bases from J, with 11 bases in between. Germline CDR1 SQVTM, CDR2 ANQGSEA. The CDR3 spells CSVGTAVTNEKLFF. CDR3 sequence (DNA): TGCAGCGTTGGGACAGCAGTCACTAATGAAAAACTGTTTTTT.

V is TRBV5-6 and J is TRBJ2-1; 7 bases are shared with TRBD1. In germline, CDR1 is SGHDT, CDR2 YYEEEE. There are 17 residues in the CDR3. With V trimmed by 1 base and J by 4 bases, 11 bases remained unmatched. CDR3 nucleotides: TGTGCCAGCAGCTTGCGGCAGGGGGTTATCGGTTACAATGAGCAGTTCTTC. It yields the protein CASSLRQGVIGYNEQFF.

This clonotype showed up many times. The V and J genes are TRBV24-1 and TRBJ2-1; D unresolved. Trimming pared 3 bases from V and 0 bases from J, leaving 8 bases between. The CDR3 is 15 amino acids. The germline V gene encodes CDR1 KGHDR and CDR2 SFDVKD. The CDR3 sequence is CATSDPRNSYNEQFF. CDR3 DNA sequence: TGTGCCACCAGTGATCCCCGGAACTCCTACAATGAGCAGTTCTTC.

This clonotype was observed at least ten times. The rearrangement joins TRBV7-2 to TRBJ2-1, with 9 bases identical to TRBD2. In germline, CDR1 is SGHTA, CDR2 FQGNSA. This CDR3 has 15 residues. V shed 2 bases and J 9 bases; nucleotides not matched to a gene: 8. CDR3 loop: CASSLRAGGPLEQFF. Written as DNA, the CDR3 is TGTGCCAGCAGCTTAAGGGCGGGAGGGCCCCTTGAGCAGTTCTTC.

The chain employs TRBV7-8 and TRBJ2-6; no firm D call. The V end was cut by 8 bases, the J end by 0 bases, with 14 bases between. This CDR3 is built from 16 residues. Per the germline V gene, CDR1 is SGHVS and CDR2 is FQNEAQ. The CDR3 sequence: CASPPAPSSGANVLTF. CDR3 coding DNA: TGTGCCAGCCCCCCCGCTCCTAGCTCTGGGGCCAACGTCCTGACTTTC.

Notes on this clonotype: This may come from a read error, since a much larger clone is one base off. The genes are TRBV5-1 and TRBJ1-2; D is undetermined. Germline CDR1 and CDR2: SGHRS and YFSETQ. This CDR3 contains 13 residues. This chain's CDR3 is CASSQEGNYGCTF. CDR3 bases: TGCGCCAGCAGCCAGGAGGGAAACTATGGCTGCACCTTC.

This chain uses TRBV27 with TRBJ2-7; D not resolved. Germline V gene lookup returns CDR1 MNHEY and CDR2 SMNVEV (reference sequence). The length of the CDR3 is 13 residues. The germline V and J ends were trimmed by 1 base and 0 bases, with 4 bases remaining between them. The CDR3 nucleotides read TGTGCCAGCAGTTTATTTGGCTCCTACGAGCAGTACTTC. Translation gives CASSLFGSYEQYF.

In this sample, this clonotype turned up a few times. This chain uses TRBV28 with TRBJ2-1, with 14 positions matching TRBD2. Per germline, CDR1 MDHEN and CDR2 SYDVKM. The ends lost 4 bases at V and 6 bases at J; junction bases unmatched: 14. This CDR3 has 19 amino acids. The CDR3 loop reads CASSSTGLAGARGGNEQFF. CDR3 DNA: TGTGCCAGCAGTTCAACGGGACTAGCGGGAGCAAGAGGTGGCAATGAGCAGTTCTTC.

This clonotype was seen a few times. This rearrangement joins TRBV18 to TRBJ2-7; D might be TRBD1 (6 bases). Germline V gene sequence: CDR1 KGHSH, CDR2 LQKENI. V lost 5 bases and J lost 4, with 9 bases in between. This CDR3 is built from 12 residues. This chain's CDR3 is CASSYDRYEQYF. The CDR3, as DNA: TGTGCCAGCTCATACGACAGGTACGAGCAGTACTTC.

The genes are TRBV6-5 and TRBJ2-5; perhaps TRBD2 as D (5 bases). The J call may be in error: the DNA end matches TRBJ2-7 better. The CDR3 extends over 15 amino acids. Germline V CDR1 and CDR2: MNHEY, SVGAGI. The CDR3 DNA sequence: TGTGCCAGCAGTTATGCCCCGCGGGCTATAAGCGAGCAGTACTTC. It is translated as CASSYAPRAISEQYF.

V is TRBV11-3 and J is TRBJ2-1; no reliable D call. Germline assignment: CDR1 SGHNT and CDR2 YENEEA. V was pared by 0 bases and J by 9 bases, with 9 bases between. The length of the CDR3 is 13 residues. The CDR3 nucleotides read TGTGCCAGCAGCTTAGATTCCGTAACTGAGCAGTTCTTC. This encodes CASSLDSVTEQFF. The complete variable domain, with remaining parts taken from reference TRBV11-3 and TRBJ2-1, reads EAGVVQSPRYKIIEKKQPVAFWCNPISGHNTLYWYLQNLGQGPELLIRYENEEAVDDSQLPKDRFSAERLKGVDSTLKIQPAELGDSAVYLCASSLDSVTEQFFGPGTRLTVL.